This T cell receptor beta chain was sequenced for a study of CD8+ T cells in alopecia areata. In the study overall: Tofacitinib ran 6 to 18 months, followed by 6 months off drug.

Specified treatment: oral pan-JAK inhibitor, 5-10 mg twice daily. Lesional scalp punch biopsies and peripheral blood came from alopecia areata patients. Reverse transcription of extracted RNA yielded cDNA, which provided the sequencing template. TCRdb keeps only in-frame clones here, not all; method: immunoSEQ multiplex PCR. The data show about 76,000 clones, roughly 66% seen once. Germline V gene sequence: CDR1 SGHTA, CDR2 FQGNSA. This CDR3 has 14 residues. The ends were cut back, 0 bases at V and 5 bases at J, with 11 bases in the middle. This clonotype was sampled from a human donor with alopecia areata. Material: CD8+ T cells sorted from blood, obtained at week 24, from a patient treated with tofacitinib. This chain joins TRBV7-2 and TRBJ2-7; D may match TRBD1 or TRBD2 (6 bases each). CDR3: CASSLAPGAHEQYF. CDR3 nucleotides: TGTGCCAGCAGCTTAGCACCGGGGGCCCACGAGCAGTACTTC. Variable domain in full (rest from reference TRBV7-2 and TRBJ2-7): GAGVSQSPSNKVTEKGKDVELRCDPISGHTALYWYRQSLGQGLEFLIYFQGNSAPDKSGLPSDRFSAERTGGSVSTLTIQRTQQEDSAVYLCASSLAPGAHEQYFGPGTRLTVT.